This T cell receptor (beta chain) was found in a study of spatial heterogeneity in lung cancer. Study at large: Detection of beta-chain sequences consistently exceeded that of alpha-chain sequences.

TCRdb called the 5' RACE reads again in MiXCR, with one record for every CDR3 protein. Of 24,000 or so distinct CDR3 sequences in the sample, around 7% are singletons; the top ten hold more than 13%. This sample's time point: sample taken at primary tumor resection. In each case, whole RNA from tumor, nontumor lung or frozen PBMC was sequenced unsorted. The germline gives CDR1 LGHDT, CDR2 YNNKEL (reference sequence). V was pared by 5 bases and J by 3 bases, with 4 bases between. This CDR3 spans 11 amino acids. The sequences come from PBMCs, collected at surgery. The chain combines TRBV3-1 with TRBJ1-2; the D is unclear. The source of this sequence is a male donor with early-stage non-small cell lung cancer. CDR3 in DNA: TGTGCCAGCAGCGCCGACTATGGCTACACCTTC. Protein sequence: CASSADYGYTF.